The 24 T cell receptor beta chains listed next were all sequenced from one sample in a study of blood T cell repertoires in COVID-19 (TCRdb year 2020). Libraries were constructed by the immunoSEQ multiplex PCR assay. Sourced from immuneACCESS, this table was stored by TCRdb with only in-frame sequences that have V and J called. A share of the clones is absent; for the studies checked, an unresolved V gene accounts for under half, and the remainder has no known explanation. The sample table holds roughly 80,000 clones, of which around 80% were seen once. The top ten constitute approximately 6.2% of the sample. What was sequenced was peripheral blood. These receptors all come from a man aged 60-69 years with active or convalescent COVID-19.

V is TRBV6-5 and J is TRBJ2-1, with a weak D call TRBD1 (5 bases). V was shortened by 6 bases and J by 5 bases, with 11 bases between the two germline ends. Germline CDR1 MNHEY, CDR2 SVGAGI. This CDR3 contains 13 residues. The CDR3 sequence: CASSPVTDNEQFF. CDR3 nucleotide sequence: TGTGCCAGCAGCCCCGTGACAGACAATGAGCAGTTCTTC.

The chain joins TRBV7-8 to TRBJ1-3; 9 bases map to TRBD1. Germline lookup yields CDR1 SGHVS and CDR2 FQNEAQ. The CDR3 is 15 residues long. Trimming removed 5 bases from V and 5 bases from J; junction bases left unmatched: 7. The CDR3 sequence: CASSPLGQGRNTIYF. DNA for the CDR3: TGTGCCAGCAGCCCTCTGGGACAGGGAAGAAACACCATATATTTT.

V usage is TRBV7-2 and J usage is TRBJ2-2, with no clear D. Looked up from germline, CDR1 is SGHTA and CDR2 is FQGNSA. The CDR3 runs to 15 residues. V was clipped by 2 bases and J by 0 bases, with 7 bases between them. The CDR3 sequence is CASSLFSANTGELFF. In DNA, the CDR3 is TGTGCCAGCAGCTTATTCAGCGCGAACACCGGGGAGCTGTTTTTT. The variable domain in full, completed from reference TRBV7-2 and TRBJ2-2, reads GAGVSQSPSNKVTEKGKDVELRCDPISGHTALYWYRQSLGQGLEFLIYFQGNSAPDKSGLPSDRFSAERTGGSVSTLTIQRTQQEDSAVYLCASSLFSANTGELFFGEGSRLTVL.

The V call is TRBV12-5, the J call TRBJ1-3, with D possibly being TRBD1 (6 bases). The germline V gene has CDR1 LGHNT and CDR2 FRNRAP. The CDR3 consists of 16 residues. Trimming pared 1 base from V and 4 bases from J, leaving 14 bases between. The DNA for the CDR3 is TGTGCTAGTGGTTTGGGCCCACAGGGAGAAGGAAACACCATATATTTT. Translation gives CASGLGPQGEGNTIYF.

CDR3 bases: TGTGCCACCAGCTTAGACCCGGGACAGTCCTACGAGCAGTACTTC. It specifies CATSLDPGQSYEQYF. J is TRBJ2-7 and V is TRBV15, with 7 bases lining up with TRBD1. Per the germline V gene, CDR1 is LNHNV and CDR2 is YYDKDF (reference sequence). Trimming took 5 bases from V and 1 from J; bases not matched to a gene: 8. The CDR3 consists of 15 residues.

The chain employs TRBV4-2 and TRBJ2-3, with 8 bases identical to TRBD2. This CDR3 spans 18 amino acids. J was trimmed by 2 bases and V by 0 bases; bases with no gene match: 10. Per the germline V gene, CDR1 is LGHNA and CDR2 is YNFKEQ. This CDR3 reads CASSQERGRGGPTDTQYF. Here the CDR3 DNA reads TGTGCCAGCAGCCAAGAAAGAGGCCGGGGGGGACCCACAGATACGCAGTATTTT.

The chain is built from TRBV9 and TRBJ2-5, with 8 bases identical to TRBD2. The V gene's germline CDR1 is SGDLS and CDR2 YYNGEE. V was clipped by 4 bases and J by 0 bases; unmatched bases: 8. This CDR3 comprises 16 residues. The CDR3 loop is CASSPRLARDQETQYF. In nucleotides, the CDR3 is TGTGCCAGCAGCCCCCGACTAGCGAGGGACCAAGAGACCCAGTACTTC.

This clone is a singleton in its sample. The V gene is TRBV6-5, the J gene TRBJ1-6, with unresolved D. The germline V and J ends were trimmed by 4 bases and 7 bases, with 5 bases remaining between them. Germline lookup yields CDR1 MNHEY and CDR2 SVGAGI. The CDR3 contains 12 residues. The DNA for the CDR3 is TGTGCCAGCAGTTCTAGGAATTCACCCCTCCACTTT. This encodes CASSSRNSPLHF.

In DNA, the CDR3 is TGTGCCAGTAGTATAAGGGGAGGCAACGAAAAACTGTTTTTT. Translated, it gives CASSIRGGNEKLFF. The chain recombines TRBV19 with TRBJ1-4, with a weak D call TRBD1 (5 bases). Trimming took off 2 bases at V and 8 bases at J, with 12 bases between the two ends. Germline CDR1 and CDR2: LNHDA and SQIVND (reference sequence). The CDR3 length is 14 residues.

This CDR3 is CASSLSGFYEQYF. The DNA of the CDR3 is TGTGCCAGCAGCTTGTCCGGGTTCTACGAGCAGTACTTC. The chain is built from TRBV5-6 and TRBJ2-7, with no clear D. The germline V gene has CDR1 SGHDT and CDR2 YYEEEE. V lost 1 base and J 3 bases, leaving 8 bases between the germline ends. The CDR3 contains 13 residues.

V usage is TRBV12-5 and J usage is TRBJ1-6; TRBD1 agrees at 7 bases. J lost 9 bases, V lost 0 bases, and 8 bases had no gene match. In germline, CDR1 is LGHNT, CDR2 FRNRAP. The CDR3 runs 16 residues. In nucleotides, the CDR3 is TGTGCTAGTGGTTTGGTACTCAACAGGGACAGTTCACCCCTCCACTTT. As protein: CASGLVLNRDSSPLHF. Full variable domain (rest looked up from reference TRBV12-5 and TRBJ1-6): DARVTQTPRHKVTEMGQEVTMRCQPILGHNTVFWYRQTMMQGLELLAYFRNRAPLDDSGMPKDRFSAEMPDATLATLKIQPSEPRDSAVYFCASGLVLNRDSSPLHFGNGTRLTVT.

This clone was seen only once. The chain employs TRBV18 and TRBJ2-5; tentative D call: TRBD2 (5 bases). V was cut by 0 bases and J by 5 bases, with 7 bases left in between. CDR1 and CDR2 (germline): KGHSH, LQKENI. The CDR3 has 13 residues. The CDR3 coding sequence is TGTGCCAGCTCACCACCGGGCGGGGAGACCCAGTACTTC. Its translation: CASSPPGGETQYF.

V usage is TRBV7-2 and J usage is TRBJ2-2; D may be TRBD1 (5 bases). CDR1 and CDR2 from the germline V gene are SGHTA and FQGNSA. Between the trimmed V and J ends, which lost 7 bases and 1 base, there was a span of 16 bases. CDR3 length equals 16 residues. The CDR3 DNA sequence: TGTGCCAGCACTCAACGAGAAAGGGGGAACACCGGGGAGCTGTTTTTT. Translating it yields CASTQRERGNTGELFF.

The chain links TRBV10-2 to TRBJ2-3, with 8 bases fitting TRBD1. The CDR3 runs 15 residues. In germline, CDR1 is WSHSY, CDR2 SAAADI. J lost 2 bases, V lost 2 bases, and 3 bases had no gene match. This chain's CDR3 is CASSEDRGFTDTQYF. The CDR3 coding sequence is TGCGCCAGCAGTGAGGACAGGGGTTTCACAGATACGCAGTATTTT.

This clone has a single count. This rearrangement joins TRBV19 to TRBJ2-5, with 8 bases fitting TRBD2. Germline CDR1 and CDR2: LNHDA and SQIVND (reference sequence). The CDR3 is 17 amino acids. V dropped 0 bases and J dropped 5; count of bases not matched to a gene: 11. CDR3 loop: CASSIEGQRGPRETQYF. The CDR3 bases are TGTGCCAGTAGTATAGAAGGACAGCGGGGGCCCCGGGAGACCCAGTACTTC. The whole variable domain, filled in from reference TRBV19 and TRBJ2-5, reads DGGITQSPKYLFRKEGQNVTLSCEQNLNHDAMYWYRQDPGQGLRLIYYSQIVNDFQKGDIAEGYSVSREKKESFPLTVTSAQKNPTAFYLCASSIEGQRGPRETQYFGPGTRLLVL.

This clone was detected only once. V usage is TRBV6-5 and J usage is TRBJ1-4, with D maybe TRBD1 (5 bases). V shed 2 bases and J shed 3 bases, with 10 bases lying between them. The length of the CDR3 is 15 residues. In germline, CDR1 is MNHEY, CDR2 SVGAGI. The CDR3 DNA reads TGTGCCAGCAGTTACAACGGACACTCTAATGAAAAACTGTTTTTT. This encodes CASSYNGHSNEKLFF.

This clone was found once. V and J are TRBV9 and TRBJ2-1; D might be TRBD2 (5 bases). Per the germline V gene, CDR1 is SGDLS and CDR2 is YYNGEE. The CDR3 is 14 residues long. Between the trimmed V and J ends, which lost 0 bases and 2 bases, there was a span of 6 bases. The CDR3 coding sequence is TGTGCCAGCAGCGTAGCGGGGACCTACAATGAGCAGTTCTTC. This translates into CASSVAGTYNEQFF.

This clone was observed a handful of times. The CDR3 region has the DNA TGTGCCAGCAGCGTAGAGGAGAGCGGGGGGTCAGGGCAGTTCTTC. Residues: CASSVEESGGSGQFF. This rearrangement joins TRBV9 to TRBJ2-1; 9 bases align to TRBD2. The CDR3 runs to 15 residues. The V segment lost 0 bases and the J segment 12 bases; nucleotides outside the gene matches: 10. Looked up from germline, CDR1 is SGDLS and CDR2 is YYNGEE.

V is TRBV4-3 and J is TRBJ1-2; 8 bases are shared with TRBD1. This CDR3 is built from 14 residues. The trim removed 3 bases at V and 3 bases at J, leaving 3 bases unmatched. Looked up from germline, CDR1 is LGHNA and CDR2 is YSLEER. For the CDR3, the DNA is TGCGCCAGCAGCCAGATACAGGGGGACTATGGCTACACCTTC. Translation: CASSQIQGDYGYTF.

The chain links TRBV29-1 to TRBJ2-3; 8 positions agree with TRBD2. The CDR3 consists of 14 residues. The V gene end was trimmed by 2 bases and the J gene end by 2 bases; junction bases not matched to a gene: 3. Germline CDR1 and CDR2: SQVTM and ANQGSEA. CDR3 in DNA: TGCAGCGTTGAATACGGGGGGGCCACAGATACGCAGTATTTT. It yields the protein CSVEYGGATDTQYF.

DNA of the CDR3: TGTGCCAGCAGCCGAGGTTACAGGGGGCTAGGAGATACGCAGTATTTT. It is translated as CASSRGYRGLGDTQYF. The chain joins TRBV7-6 to TRBJ2-3; 9 bases line up with TRBD1. V was pared by 5 bases and J by 5 bases, with 11 bases of the junction left unmatched. This CDR3 comprises 16 residues. Germline CDR1 SGHVS, CDR2 FNYEAQ.

The chain employs TRBV4-1 and TRBJ1-2; tentatively, D is TRBD1 (5 bases). V lost 4 bases, J lost 10 bases, and 10 bases lay in between. This CDR3 is 11 amino acids long. Germline assignment: CDR1 MGHRA and CDR2 YSYEKL. The CDR3 nucleotides are TGCGCCAGCAGCCGGGGCAGGGACTACACCTTC. Translating gives CASSRGRDYTF.

The table lists this clone with a count of one. The rearrangement links TRBV7-2 to TRBJ1-2; D remains unclear. This CDR3 is built from 16 residues. Germline V gene sequence: CDR1 SGHTA, CDR2 FQGNSA. V was clipped by 4 bases and J by 4 bases, with 19 bases between them. The CDR3 coding sequence is TGTGCCAGCAGCTCCCCCGAGGGAGTGGGCGTCTATGGCTACACCTTC. It translates to CASSSPEGVGVYGYTF.

The chain recombines TRBV4-1 with TRBJ2-2, with TRBD2 matching 9 bases. The CDR3 length is 15 residues. V shed 6 bases and J 6 bases; nucleotides not matched to a gene: 8. CDR1 is MGHRA and CDR2 is YSYEKL in the germline V gene. The CDR3 coding sequence is TGCGCCAGCAGGTCGGGACTAGCAGGGGCCGGGGAGCTGTTTTTT. Protein product: CASRSGLAGAGELFF.